These 16 T cell receptor beta chains were all obtained from the same sample, sequenced in a study of beta chain features in type 1 diabetes. Sequenced material consisted of expressed TCRB transcripts (all of the isolated RNA was reverse transcribed). Method: immunoSEQ multiplex PCR; TCRdb's copy keeps in-frame clones and lacks some. In the table there are approximately 84,000 clones, roughly 34% of which are singletons. Sequencing was done on a sample of stem cell memory CD4+ T cells from blood. These receptors originate from a woman between 18 and 29 years old in good health.

This clone was observed a handful of times. The V call is TRBV4-3, the J call TRBJ2-1; 7 nucleotides line up with TRBD2. CDR3 size: 16 residues. The V and J ends lost 4 bases and 0 bases, in that order; junction bases with no gene match: 6. Germline V gene lookup returns CDR1 LGHNA and CDR2 YSLEER. The CDR3 DNA reads TGCGCCAGCAGCCTACTAGCGTCCAGCTCCTACAATGAGCAGTTCTTC. Translated: CASSLLASSSYNEQFF.

This chain uses TRBV9 with TRBJ2-1; TRBD2 aligns across 7 bases. The CDR3 sequence is 13 residues long. Trimming removed 2 bases from V and 6 bases from J; junction bases left unmatched: 2. Germline V gives CDR1 SGDLS, CDR2 YYNGEE. The CDR3 loop reads CASSVGTTNEQFF. Here the CDR3 DNA reads TGTGCCAGCAGCGTCGGGACTACCAATGAGCAGTTCTTC.

This clone was seen more than once but under ten times. The V and J genes are TRBV7-6 and TRBJ2-3; 12 nucleotides agree with TRBD2. Germline trimming cut 6 bases from V and 4 bases from J; bases unmatched to any gene: 5. Germline V gene sequence: CDR1 SGHVS, CDR2 FNYEAQ. The CDR3 contains 15 residues. The CDR3 is CASSSSGGAADTQYF. In DNA form, the CDR3 reads TGTGCCAGCAGTTCTAGCGGGGGGGCGGCAGATACGCAGTATTTT.

This chain connects TRBV5-1 to TRBJ2-1, with D uncertain. The CDR3 covers 15 residues. The germline V gene encodes CDR1 SGHRS and CDR2 YFSETQ. The V end was cut by 4 bases, the J end by 7 bases, with 18 bases between. The CDR3 loop is CASSPPETAMNEQFF. Here the CDR3 DNA reads TGCGCCAGCAGCCCCCCGGAGACCGCGATGAATGAGCAGTTCTTC.

The chain joins TRBV18 to TRBJ1-5; the D gene is possibly TRBD1 (5 bases). Germline CDR1 reads KGHSH; CDR2 reads LQKENI. The CDR3 is 17 residues long. The ends were cut back, 1 base at V and 0 bases at J, with 13 bases in the middle. The CDR3 DNA follows: TGTGCCAGCTCACCACAAGGGGTGGGGTCTAGCAATCAGCCCCAGCATTTT. Protein sequence: CASSPQGVGSSNQPQHF.

This clone was counted between two and nine times. The chain uses TRBV4-2 and TRBJ1-2; 7 bases agree with TRBD1. J gave up 8 bases and V 0 bases, and 3 bases lay outside the gene matches. There are 13 residues in the CDR3. CDR1 LGHNA and CDR2 YNFKEQ come from the germline V gene. CDR3 protein: CASSQDQGGGYTF. The CDR3 nucleotides are TGTGCCAGCAGCCAAGACCAAGGGGGCGGCTACACCTTC.

The chain has TRBV19 and TRBJ2-5, with TRBD1 identical over 9 bases. The closer fit of TRBJ2-7 to the DNA end suggests the J call may be wrong. Per germline, CDR1 LNHDA and CDR2 SQIVND (reference sequence). The CDR3 has 14 amino acids. The DNA of the CDR3 is TGTGCCAGTAGTCCCAGGACAGGGGCCGACGAGCAGTACTTC. The encoded protein is CASSPRTGADEQYF.

The chain is built from TRBV29-1 and TRBJ2-1; 7 nucleotides agree with TRBD1. J was trimmed by 4 bases and V by 6 bases; bases with no gene match: 3. CDR1 is SQVTM, CDR2 ANQGSEA, per germline. This CDR3 contains 12 residues. CDR3 coding DNA: TGCAGCGTAGGGACAGATTACAATGAGCAGTTCTTC. Amino acid sequence: CSVGTDYNEQFF.

The rearrangement joins TRBV6-6 to TRBJ2-7; the match to TRBD1 covers 8 bases. V was pared by 0 bases and J by 1 base, with 5 bases of the junction left unmatched. The germline gives CDR1 MNHNY, CDR2 SVGAGI (reference sequence). CDR3 size: 16 residues. The CDR3 here is CASSYSRDRHSYEQYF. CDR3 nucleotides: TGTGCCAGCAGTTACTCCAGGGACAGGCATTCCTACGAGCAGTACTTC.

J is TRBJ2-7 and V is TRBV10-1; 12 nucleotides align to TRBD2. The CDR3 length is 14 residues. Per germline, CDR1 WNHNN and CDR2 SYGVQD (reference sequence). With 10 bases clipped from V and 0 bases from J, the junction kept 4 bases outside the gene matches. CDR3 protein: CATRTSGVSYEQYF. For the CDR3, the DNA is TGCGCCACCCGGACTAGCGGGGTCTCCTACGAGCAGTACTTC.

This CDR3 reads CAISESSSGRADTQYF. In DNA form, the CDR3 reads TGTGCCATCAGTGAGTCATCTAGCGGGAGAGCAGATACGCAGTATTTT. The chain carries TRBV10-3 and TRBJ2-3; 10 nucleotides line up with TRBD2. There are 16 residues in the CDR3. Germline V CDR1 and CDR2: ENHRY, SYGVKD. V lost 0 bases and J lost 4; bases outside the gene matches: 4.

This chain links TRBV6-1 with TRBJ1-2; 8 bases map to TRBD1. The CDR3 loop spans 14 amino acids. The J segment lost 8 bases and the V segment lost 7 bases, leaving 12 bases of the junction unmatched. Germline values: CDR1 MNHNS, CDR2 SASEGT. CDR3 bases: TGTGCCAGCATAAGGACAGGGCCCTCGGGCGGCTACACCTTC. Protein: CASIRTGPSGGYTF.

The genes are TRBV11-1 and TRBJ2-5; tentative D call: TRBD2 (5 bases). The CDR3 has 14 amino acids. Germline CDR1 is SGHAT and CDR2 is FQDESV (reference sequence). Trimming removed 3 bases at V and 5 bases at J, with 13 bases between. Here the CDR3 DNA reads TGTGCCAGCAGCTTGAGGGCCCGGCGGGAGACCCAGTACTTC. Its protein is CASSLRARRETQYF.

The table lists this clone with a count of one. The chain recombines TRBV19 with TRBJ2-6; the match to TRBD2 covers 8 bases. Germline CDR1 LNHDA, CDR2 SQIVND (reference sequence). V lost 0 bases, J lost 0 bases, and 4 bases stayed unmatched. This CDR3 region has 18 residues. The CDR3 sequence is CASSIDGSGISGANVLTF. CDR3 sequence (DNA): TGTGCCAGTAGTATAGATGGTAGCGGGATCTCTGGGGCCAACGTCCTGACTTTC.

This clone was recorded at least ten times. The chain links TRBV29-1 to TRBJ2-1; 14 bases map to TRBD2. V dropped 6 bases and J dropped 5; count of bases not matched to a gene: 3. Germline V lookup: CDR1 SQVTM, CDR2 ANQGSEA. The CDR3 has 14 amino acids. CDR3 amino acids: CSVQGLAGDNEQFF. The CDR3 DNA is TGCAGCGTGCAGGGACTAGCGGGAGACAATGAGCAGTTCTTC.

The chain couples TRBV5-1 to TRBJ2-1, with 8 bases fitting TRBD1. Unmatched junction bases numbered 8, after V lost 5 bases and J lost 7 bases. The germline V gene has CDR1 SGHRS and CDR2 YFSETQ. This CDR3 has 14 amino acids. The CDR3 DNA reads as TGCGCCAGCAGGGAGACAGGGGATTCGAATGAGCAGTTCTTC. Its protein is CASRETGDSNEQFF.